Below, 7 T cell receptor beta chains from the same sample are listed, as sequenced in a study of blood T cell repertoires in COVID-19. Profiled with immunoSEQ multiplex PCR; TCRdb holds only in-frame clones, not every one. This sample has around 41,000 clones, with under 85% found just once. The specimen sequenced was peripheral blood. The source is a woman of 80 years or more with acute or convalescent COVID-19.

The J gene is TRBJ1-3, the V gene TRBV7-2; 9 bases are a match to TRBD1. V was clipped by 5 bases and J by 4 bases; unmatched bases: 6. Germline lookup yields CDR1 SGHTA and CDR2 FQGNSA. The CDR3 contains 15 residues. CDR3 amino acids: CASSLGQGTGNTIYF. The CDR3 region has the DNA TGTGCCAGCAGCCTTGGACAGGGGACAGGAAACACCATATATTTT.

CDR3: CASSSSGIMYEQYF. CDR3 DNA sequence: TGTGCCAGCAGCTCCTCGGGGATCATGTACGAGCAGTACTTC. V gene TRBV7-9 combines with J gene TRBJ2-7, with D tentatively TRBD2 (5 bases). Germline lookup yields CDR1 SEHNR and CDR2 FQNEAQ (reference sequence). Trimming pared 4 bases from V and 4 bases from J, leaving 14 bases between. The CDR3 runs 14 residues.

This clone was seen a single time. This rearrangement joins TRBV6-1 to TRBJ1-1; possibly TRBD1 for D (5 bases). The CDR3 is 14 residues long. Trimming removed 2 bases at V and 1 base at J, with 8 bases between. The V gene's germline CDR1 is MNHNS and CDR2 SASEGT. Here the CDR3 reads CASSEQGWNTEAFF. The CDR3 DNA reads TGTGCCAGCAGTGAACAGGGCTGGAACACTGAAGCTTTCTTT.

This clone was recorded a few times. This rearrangement joins TRBV7-2 to TRBJ2-3; D gene uncertain. The CDR3 has 13 amino acids. The V end lost 3 bases, the J end lost 5 bases, and 9 bases lay between the germline ends. CDR1 is SGHTA and CDR2 is FQGNSA in the germline V gene. As DNA, the CDR3 is TGTGCCAGCAGCTTTAGTACCCTAGATACGCAGTATTTT. Its protein is CASSFSTLDTQYF.

V gene TRBV20-1 combines with J gene TRBJ1-5; possible D gene TRBD1, 6 bases. The germline V and J ends were trimmed by 3 bases and 4 bases, with 19 bases remaining between them. Germline V gives CDR1 DFQATT, CDR2 SNEGSKA (reference sequence). The CDR3 consists of 16 residues. The CDR3 sequence: CSASPSGAGENQPQHF. DNA for the CDR3: TGCAGTGCTAGTCCCAGTGGGGCAGGGGAAAATCAGCCCCAGCATTTT.

In this sample, this clone turned up once. The rearrangement uses TRBV7-2 and TRBJ1-2; 10 bases are shared with TRBD1. After removal of 5 bases from V and 6 bases from J, the junction contained 3 bases not matched to a gene. This CDR3 contains 13 residues. Germline V lookup: CDR1 SGHTA, CDR2 FQGNSA. CDR3 protein: CASSAGTGDGYTF. DNA for the CDR3: TGTGCCAGCAGCGCTGGGACAGGGGATGGCTACACCTTC.

In its sample, this clone was seen once. The chain couples TRBV6-4 to TRBJ2-3; maybe TRBD2 (6 bases). This CDR3 has 14 amino acids. V was cut by 0 bases and J by 3 bases, with 7 bases left in between. Germline V CDR1 and CDR2: MRHNA, SNTAGT. This CDR3 is CASSDSGGTDTQYF. The DNA of the CDR3 is TGTGCCAGCAGTGACTCGGGGGGAACAGATACGCAGTATTTT.